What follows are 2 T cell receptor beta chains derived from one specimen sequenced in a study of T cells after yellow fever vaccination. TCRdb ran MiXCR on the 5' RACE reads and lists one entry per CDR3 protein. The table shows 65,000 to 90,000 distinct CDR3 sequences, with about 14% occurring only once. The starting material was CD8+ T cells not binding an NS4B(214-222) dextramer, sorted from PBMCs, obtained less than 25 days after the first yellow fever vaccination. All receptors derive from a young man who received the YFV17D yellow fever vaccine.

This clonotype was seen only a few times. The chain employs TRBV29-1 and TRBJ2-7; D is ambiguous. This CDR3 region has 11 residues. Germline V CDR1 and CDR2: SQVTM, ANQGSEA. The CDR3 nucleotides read TGCAGTGCCGCCCGGATGGGCGAGCAGTACTTC. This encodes CSAARMGEQYF.

The CDR3 nucleotides are TGCGCCAGCAGCCAAACGACAGGGGACTACGAGCAGTACTTC. This sequence encodes CASSQTTGDYEQYF. The chain joins TRBV4-1 to TRBJ2-7; 8 nucleotides align to TRBD1. The trim removed 2 bases at V and 3 bases at J, leaving 3 bases unmatched. CDR3 length equals 14 residues. The V gene's germline CDR1 is MGHRA and CDR2 YSYEKL.